These 14 T cell receptor beta chains came from one sample sequenced in a study of cytomegalovirus exposure and HLA in healthy donors. 60 Vbeta and 13 Jbeta primers were used in PCR. Libraries were prepared by immunoSEQ multiplex PCR; TCRdb keeps only in-frame clonotypes and omits some of them. The table lists 100,000 or so clones, 69% of them singletons. Sequencing was performed on PBMCs. Receptors were obtained from a man aged 25-45 years in good health and CMV-seronegative.

J is TRBJ1-2 and V is TRBV11-2, with a tentative D call TRBD1 (5 bases). The CDR3 is 16 amino acids. V lost 5 bases and J lost 4, with 20 bases in between. Germline V gene lookup returns CDR1 SGHAT and CDR2 FQNNGV. The CDR3 DNA follows: TGTGCCAGCAGCCCCGCCCCAGGGCCAGACGGCTATGGCTACACCTTC. Its translation: CASSPAPGPDGYGYTF.

This clone was found a few times. V usage is TRBV6-6 and J usage is TRBJ1-5; 7 bases are shared with TRBD1. This CDR3 region has 15 residues. V trimming: 6 bases; J trimming: 4 bases; junction bases outside the gene matches: 9. Germline CDR1 reads MNHNY; CDR2 reads SVGAGI (reference sequence). DNA for the CDR3: TGTGCCAGCAGGAAACAGGGGAGCGTGAATCAGCCCCAGCATTTT. Its protein is CASRKQGSVNQPQHF.

The rearrangement uses TRBV7-2 and TRBJ2-2; TRBD2 might be the D (5 bases). Per germline, CDR1 SGHTA and CDR2 FQGNSA. V lost 2 bases, J lost 7 bases, and 17 bases lay in between. The CDR3 is 16 amino acids. The CDR3 loop reads CASSLFAGGMGGELFF. The CDR3 coding sequence is TGTGCCAGCAGCTTATTCGCAGGAGGCATGGGCGGGGAGCTGTTTTTT.

There are a few counts of this clone. The chain is built from TRBV19 and TRBJ2-2, with 12 positions matching TRBD2. Per germline, CDR1 LNHDA and CDR2 SQIVND (reference sequence). The CDR3 loop spans 21 amino acids. With V trimmed by 3 bases and J by 0 bases, 14 bases remained unmatched. The CDR3 sequence is CASSIIGMGLAGHSNTGELFF. As DNA, the CDR3 is TGTGCCAGTAGTATTATAGGGATGGGACTAGCGGGCCACTCGAACACCGGGGAGCTGTTTTTT.

The chain joins TRBV5-8 to TRBJ2-5; D may be TRBD2 (6 bases). Trimming took off 1 base at V and 5 bases at J, with 12 bases between the two ends. In germline, CDR1 is SGHTS, CDR2 YDEGEE. CDR3 size: 14 residues. This chain's CDR3 is CASSLRGGRETQYF. The DNA for the CDR3 is TGTGCCAGCAGCTTGAGGGGAGGTCGGGAGACCCAGTACTTC.

V gene TRBV2 combines with J gene TRBJ2-7; tentative D call: TRBD1 (5 bases). Trimming cost V 2 bases and J 12 bases, with 17 bases left between them. The CDR3 length is 13 residues. Germline CDR1 is SNHLY and CDR2 is FYNNEI. As DNA, the CDR3 is TGTGCCAGCAGTGAATCTGCAGGGCTTATGCCGTACTTC. It is translated as CASSESAGLMPYF.

This clone was observed a single time. The chain links TRBV19 to TRBJ1-3; no firm D call. The germline V and J ends were trimmed by 5 bases and 7 bases, with 18 bases remaining between them. The germline V gene encodes CDR1 LNHDA and CDR2 SQIVND (reference sequence). There are 15 residues in the CDR3. Here the CDR3 DNA reads TGTGCCAGTAGTGTGGCCCGAGGTGTTGGGAACACCATATATTTT. As protein: CASSVARGVGNTIYF.

The chain uses TRBV4-1 and TRBJ1-4, with D possibly being TRBD1 (5 bases). The germline gives CDR1 MGHRA, CDR2 YSYEKL. This CDR3 is built from 15 residues. V lost 0 bases and J 5 bases, leaving 10 bases between the germline ends. CDR3 bases: TGCGCCAGCAGCCAAGAGGGGGGGACCAATGAAAAACTGTTTTTT. The encoded protein is CASSQEGGTNEKLFF.

This rearrangement joins TRBV4-2 to TRBJ2-2; D gene unclear. Germline V gene data show CDR1 as LGHNA and CDR2 as YNFKEQ. The CDR3 runs to 15 residues. V dropped 0 bases and J dropped 5 bases, with 10 bases sitting between them. The CDR3 region has the DNA TGTGCCAGCAGCCAAGATTCTGGCTGGACCGGGGAGCTGTTTTTT. It encodes CASSQDSGWTGELFF.

V gene TRBV7-2 combines with J gene TRBJ2-1, with 8 bases aligning to TRBD2. Per the germline V gene, CDR1 is SGHTA and CDR2 is FQGNSA. J lost 8 bases, V lost 5 bases, and 11 bases had no gene match. The CDR3 has 15 amino acids. The CDR3 bases are TGTGCCAGCAGCCGCGCGGTGACTAGCGACTATGAGCAGTTCTTC. Translation: CASSRAVTSDYEQFF.

The chain joins TRBV19 to TRBJ2-3, with 7 bases identical to TRBD1. This CDR3 has 17 residues. CDR1 is LNHDA, CDR2 SQIVND, per germline (reference sequence). With V trimmed by 4 bases and J by 0 bases, 10 bases remained unmatched. Written as DNA, the CDR3 is TGTGCCAGTAGTACTCCGACAGGGCCCACTAGCACAGATACGCAGTATTTT. It codes for CASSTPTGPTSTDTQYF.

V is TRBV7-6 and J is TRBJ1-1, with no clear D. The CDR3 has 14 residues. V was cut by 5 bases and J by 2 bases, with 12 bases left in between. Germline V gene sequence: CDR1 SGHVS, CDR2 FNYEAQ. CDR3 nucleotides: TGTGCCAGCAGCCTATTCGATTTTAACACTGAAGCTTTCTTT. This codes for CASSLFDFNTEAFF.

This chain links TRBV7-2 with TRBJ2-7; 9 bases fit TRBD2. This CDR3 contains 17 residues. The V segment lost 0 bases and the J segment 3 bases; nucleotides outside the gene matches: 9. CDR1 SGHTA and CDR2 FQGNSA come from the germline V gene. DNA of the CDR3: TGTGCCAGCAGCTTAGCGCTGGCGCTAGCGGGACGCTACGAGCAGTACTTC. It specifies CASSLALALAGRYEQYF. Together with reference TRBV7-2 and TRBJ2-7, the CDR3 gives the full variable domain: GAGVSQSPSNKVTEKGKDVELRCDPISGHTALYWYRQSLGQGLEFLIYFQGNSAPDKSGLPSDRFSAERTGGSVSTLTIQRTQQEDSAVYLCASSLALALAGRYEQYFGPGTRLTVT.

The chain couples TRBV30 to TRBJ1-2, with 8 bases lining up with TRBD1. Losses at the gene ends were 2 bases for V and 8 bases for J; bases not matched to a gene: 7. This CDR3 contains 13 residues. Germline V lookup: CDR1 GTSNPN, CDR2 SVGIG (reference sequence). The CDR3 DNA follows: TGTGCCTGGAGTCCAGGACAGGGATTGGGCTACACCTTC. Its translation: CAWSPGQGLGYTF.